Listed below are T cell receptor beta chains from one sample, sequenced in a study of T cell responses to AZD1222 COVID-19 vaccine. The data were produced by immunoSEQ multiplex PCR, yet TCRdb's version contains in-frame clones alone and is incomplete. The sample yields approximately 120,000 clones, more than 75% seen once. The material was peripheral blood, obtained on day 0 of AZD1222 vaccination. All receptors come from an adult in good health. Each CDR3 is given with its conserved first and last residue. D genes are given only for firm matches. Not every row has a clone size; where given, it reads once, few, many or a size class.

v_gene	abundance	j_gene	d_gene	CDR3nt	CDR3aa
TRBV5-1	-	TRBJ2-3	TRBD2	TGCGCCAGCAGAGGAAGCGGGACTAGCACAGATACGCAGTATTTT	CASRGSGTSTDTQYF
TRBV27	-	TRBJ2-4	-	TGTGCCAGCAGTTTAGGAGGGGTAGGGAACATTCAGTACTTC	CASSLGGVGNIQYF
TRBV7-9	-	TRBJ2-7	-	TGTGCCAGCAGCTTAGTATTCGGGGGCTCAGAGCAGTACTTC	CASSLVFGGSEQYF
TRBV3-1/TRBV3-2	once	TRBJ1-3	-	TGTGCCAGCAGCCAGCAACCTGGAAACACCATATATTTT	CASSQQPGNTIYF
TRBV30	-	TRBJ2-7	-	TGTGCCTGGGAGGTCGGGACCTACGAGCAGTACTTC	CAWEVGTYEQYF
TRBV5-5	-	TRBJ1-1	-	TGTGCCAGCAGCTTGCAAGGGGCGTGGGAGACTGAAGCTTTCTTT	CASSLQGAWETEAFF
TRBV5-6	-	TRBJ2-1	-	TGTGCCAGCAGCTTGGACAGGGACAATGAGCAGTTCTTC	CASSLDRDNEQFF
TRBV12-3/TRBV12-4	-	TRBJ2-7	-	TGTGCCAGCAGCCCGGACTGGCCCTACGAGCAGTACTTC	CASSPDWPYEQYF
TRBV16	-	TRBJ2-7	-	TGTGCCAGCAGCGGAGGAGGGGTCTACGAGCAGTACTTC	CASSGGGVYEQYF
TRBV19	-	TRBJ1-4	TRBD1	TGTGCCAGTAGTACCGACAGGGGGTTTGAAAAACTGTTTTTT	CASSTDRGFEKLFF
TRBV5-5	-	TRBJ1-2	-	TGTGCCAGCAGCTGGGACACGGGTGGCTACACCTTC	CASSWDTGGYTF
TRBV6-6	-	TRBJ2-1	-	TGTGCCAGCAGTTACGGCAGAAACAACAATGAGCAGTTCTTC	CASSYGRNNNEQFF
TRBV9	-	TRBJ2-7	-	TGTGCCAGCAGCGTAGACGGGTGGAACGAGCAGTACTTC	CASSVDGWNEQYF
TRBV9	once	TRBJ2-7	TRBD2	TGTGCCAGCAGCGTCGGACTAGCGGGGGGAGGAGCAGGTTCCTACGAGCAGTACTTC	CASSVGLAGGGAGSYEQYF